A selection of T cell receptor beta chains follows, all from one sample in a study of Ad26.COV2.S vaccination and SARS-CoV-2 variants. The repertoire was sequenced with immunoSEQ multiplex PCR; TCRdb's copy has only in-frame clones and lacks some. This table has about 320,000 clones, about 85% appearing once. This sample comprised peripheral blood, obtained in a trial of Ad26.COV2.S vaccine versus placebo. The receptors come from a person aged 18-60 years who received the Ad26.COV2.S COVID-19 vaccine or a placebo. The CDR3 runs from the conserved cysteine through the conserved F or W. The D gene is left open where the match is weak. A row's size may be missing; if present it is once, few, many or a size class.

>TRBJ2-2|-|TRBV14|TRBD1
CASSHRTGMNTGELFF
TGTGCCAGCAGCCATAGGACAGGGATGAACACCGGGGAGCTGTTTTTT
>TRBJ1-5|-|TRBV30|-
CAWSVRGNQPQHF
TGTGCCTGGAGTGTACGGGGAAATCAGCCCCAGCATTTT
>TRBJ2-1|-|TRBV19|TRBD2
CASSIAPRTSGGNEQFF
TGTGCCAGTAGTATAGCCCCTCGGACTAGCGGGGGCAATGAGCAGTTCTTC
>TRBJ1-4|-|TRBV5-1|TRBD1
CASSDRQGVNEKLFF
TGCGCCAGCAGCGATCGACAGGGGGTTAATGAAAAACTGTTTTTT
>TRBJ2-7|-|TRBV5-4|TRBD2
CASSLVPTSGGAYEQYF
TGTGCCAGCAGCTTGGTACCGACTAGCGGGGGTGCCTACGAGCAGTACTTC
>TRBJ1-1|-|TRBV5-1|-
CASSSSNTEAFF
TGCGCCAGCAGCTCATCCAACACTGAAGCTTTCTTT
>TRBJ1-5|-|TRBV6-5|TRBD1
CASRKTGGLNQPQHF
TGTGCCAGCAGGAAAACAGGGGGGCTCAATCAGCCCCAGCATTTT
>TRBJ1-5|-|TRBV6-6|-
CASSYSSEWPNQPQHF
TGTGCCAGCAGTTACAGCTCGGAATGGCCTAATCAGCCCCAGCATTTT
>TRBJ2-7|-|TRBV4-1|-
CASSQVVGSMPYEQYF
TGCGCCAGCAGCCAAGTCGTGGGCTCTATGCCCTACGAGCAGTACTTC
>TRBJ1-2|few|TRBV7-2|-
CASSEQGVHLYGYTF
TGTGCCAGCAGCGAACAGGGAGTCCACCTCTATGGCTACACCTTC
>TRBJ2-2|-|TRBV5-1|TRBD2
CASSPRGGERTGELFF
TGCGCCAGCAGCCCGCGGGGAGGGGAGAGAACCGGGGAGCTGTTTTTT
>TRBJ2-2|few|TRBV12-3/TRBV12-4|-
CASSSRRGLFF
TGTGCCAGCAGTTCACGGCGAGGGCTGTTTTTT